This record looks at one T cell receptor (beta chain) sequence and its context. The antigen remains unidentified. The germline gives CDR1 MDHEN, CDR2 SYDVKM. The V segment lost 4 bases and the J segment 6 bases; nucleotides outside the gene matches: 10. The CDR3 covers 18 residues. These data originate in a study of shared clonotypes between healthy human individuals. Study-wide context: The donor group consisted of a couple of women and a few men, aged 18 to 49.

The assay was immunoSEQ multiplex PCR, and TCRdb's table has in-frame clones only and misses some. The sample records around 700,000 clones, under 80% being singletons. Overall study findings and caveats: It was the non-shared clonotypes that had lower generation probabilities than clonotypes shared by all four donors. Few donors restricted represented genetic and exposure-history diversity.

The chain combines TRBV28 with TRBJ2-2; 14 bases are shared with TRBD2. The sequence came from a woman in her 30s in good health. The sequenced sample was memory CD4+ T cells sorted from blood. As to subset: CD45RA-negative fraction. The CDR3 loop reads CASSSKGLAGVLSGELFF. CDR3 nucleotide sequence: TGTGCCAGCAGTTCGAAGGGACTAGCGGGAGTCTTATCCGGGGAGCTGTTTTTT.